This entry lists 25 T cell receptor beta chains sequenced from one sample in a study of blood T cell repertoires in COVID-19. This table comes from immunoSEQ multiplex PCR, and its TCRdb copy is limited to in-frame clones, with some not included. The table records hundreds of thousands of clones, 85% to 90% of them present only once. The sequenced material came from peripheral blood. Source of these receptors: a woman in her forties or fifties with COVID-19, enrolled during active disease.

The chain joins TRBV6-5 to TRBJ2-7; 7 bases agree with TRBD2. Germline CDR1 reads MNHEY; CDR2 reads SVGAGI. Germline trimming cut 5 bases from V and 7 bases from J; bases unmatched to any gene: 14. This CDR3 is 15 amino acids long. CDR3 protein: CASSLFPGRNPEQYF. The CDR3 region has the DNA TGTGCCAGCAGTCTTTTCCCCGGGAGGAATCCTGAGCAGTACTTC.

The chain uses TRBV9 and TRBJ2-3, with a possible D match to TRBD1 (6 bases). This CDR3 has 15 amino acids. Trimming shortened V by 0 bases and J by 6 bases, and 14 bases separated the two germline ends. Germline-derived CDR1 and CDR2 are SGDLS and YYNGEE. Here the CDR3 reads CASSVVGARVDTQYF. CDR3 DNA sequence: TGTGCCAGCAGCGTAGTGGGGGCCCGGGTTGATACGCAGTATTTT.

V gene TRBV10-3 combines with J gene TRBJ2-7, with D perhaps matching TRBD1 (6 bases). V dropped 3 bases and J dropped 2 bases, with 14 bases sitting between them. The germline CDR1 and CDR2 sequences are ENHRY and SYGVKD. This CDR3 has 15 amino acids. The DNA of the CDR3 is TGTGCCATCAGTGAATCCCGGGACACTACCTACGAGCAGTACTTC. Translating gives CAISESRDTTYEQYF.

The chain uses TRBV12-5 and TRBJ2-7; 9 bases fit TRBD2. V lost 2 bases, J lost 6 bases, and 11 bases stayed unmatched. This CDR3 is built from 16 residues. CDR1 is LGHNT and CDR2 is FRNRAP in the germline V gene. CDR3: CASGLPRGGLAGEQYF. The DNA of the CDR3 is TGTGCTAGTGGTTTGCCTAGGGGGGGACTAGCAGGCGAGCAGTACTTC. Filled out from reference TRBV12-5 and TRBJ2-7, the complete variable domain reads DARVTQTPRHKVTEMGQEVTMRCQPILGHNTVFWYRQTMMQGLELLAYFRNRAPLDDSGMPKDRFSAEMPDATLATLKIQPSEPRDSAVYFCASGLPRGGLAGEQYFGPGTRLTVT.

The chain recombines TRBV5-1 with TRBJ1-3, with 8 positions matching TRBD1. Germline trimming cut 4 bases from V and 0 bases from J; bases unmatched to any gene: 6. This CDR3 is built from 16 residues. The V gene's germline CDR1 is SGHRS and CDR2 YFSETQ. In nucleotides, the CDR3 is TGCGCCAGCAGCCTGCGACAGGGGAGCTCTGGAAACACCATATATTTT. It encodes CASSLRQGSSGNTIYF.

This clone was counted a few times. The chain uses TRBV29-1 and TRBJ1-2, with 7 bases identical to TRBD1. Trimming took 5 bases from V and 3 from J; bases not matched to a gene: 9. Germline CDR1 reads SQVTM; CDR2 reads ANQGSEA. This CDR3 has 14 residues. The CDR3 is CSVSLGTAHYGYTF. In DNA form, the CDR3 reads TGCAGCGTTTCTCTCGGGACAGCACACTATGGCTACACCTTC.

The chain carries TRBV30 and TRBJ1-2, with 9 positions matching TRBD1. Germline V gives CDR1 GTSNPN, CDR2 SVGIG (reference sequence). This CDR3 has 13 residues. V was pared by 5 bases and J by 4 bases, with 5 bases of the junction left unmatched. CDR3 loop: CAWVGTGSYGYTF. The CDR3 coding sequence is TGTGCCTGGGTCGGGACAGGGTCCTATGGCTACACCTTC. Together with reference TRBV30 and TRBJ1-2, the CDR3 gives the full variable domain: SQTIHQWPATLVQPVGSPLSLECTVEGTSNPNLYWYRQAAGRGLQLLFYSVGIGQISSEVPQNLSASRPQDRQFILSSKKLLLSDSGFYLCAWVGTGSYGYTFGSGTRLTVV.

The rearrangement joins TRBV2 to TRBJ2-2; TRBD1 matches at 7 bases. J gave up 3 bases and V 5 bases, and 3 bases lay outside the gene matches. The germline V gene encodes CDR1 SNHLY and CDR2 FYNNEI. This CDR3 region has 14 residues. CDR3 protein: CASSPTGYTGELFF. CDR3 nucleotides: TGTGCCAGCAGTCCGACAGGGTACACCGGGGAGCTGTTTTTT.

This clone appeared once. The chain carries TRBV7-8 and TRBJ1-6; 10 positions agree with TRBD1. The CDR3 extends over 15 amino acids. The germline V gene has CDR1 SGHVS and CDR2 FQNEAQ. Trimming cost V 5 bases and J 7 bases; bases outside gene matches: 5. CDR3 residues: CASSPQTGGNSPLHF. CDR3 bases: TGTGCCAGCAGCCCGCAGACAGGGGGCAATTCACCCCTCCACTTT. The whole variable domain, filled in from reference TRBV7-8 and TRBJ1-6, reads GAGVSQSPRYKVAKRGQDVALRCDPISGHVSLFWYQQALGQGPEFLTYFQNEAQLDKSGLPSDRFFAERPEGSVSTLKIQRTQQEDSAVYLCASSPQTGGNSPLHFGNGTRLTVT.

The chain is built from TRBV29-1 and TRBJ1-1, with TRBD1 matching over 7 bases. The germline CDR1 and CDR2 sequences are SQVTM and ANQGSEA. V shed 4 bases and J 3 bases; nucleotides not matched to a gene: 11. CDR3 length: 15 amino acids. The CDR3 nucleotides read TGCAGCGTTGTGGGTTCCGACAGGGTAGACACTGAAGCTTTCTTT. It specifies CSVVGSDRVDTEAFF.

The V call is TRBV6-1, the J call TRBJ1-2; tentative D call: TRBD1 (5 bases). The CDR3 is made up of 13 amino acids. V was trimmed by 3 bases and J by 4 bases, leaving 9 bases between them. Germline assignment: CDR1 MNHNS and CDR2 SASEGT. CDR3 DNA sequence: TGTGCCAGCAGTGATTCCAGGGTCTATGGCTACACCTTC. This codes for CASSDSRVYGYTF.

V is TRBV10-3 and J is TRBJ1-2, with 7 bases that match TRBD1. V was clipped by 5 bases and J by 3 bases; unmatched bases: 6. The CDR3 contains 14 residues. In germline, CDR1 is ENHRY, CDR2 SYGVKD. CDR3 residues: CAISNRTGYYGYTF. The CDR3 nucleotides read TGTGCCATCAGTAACCGGACAGGCTACTATGGCTACACCTTC.

The chain is built from TRBV12-5 and TRBJ1-1, with 7 bases lining up with TRBD1. With V trimmed by 5 bases and J by 0 bases, 12 bases remained unmatched. Germline loops: CDR1 LGHNT, CDR2 FRNRAP. The CDR3 is made up of 17 amino acids. CDR3 sequence: CASGPPLTGTLNTEAFF. The CDR3 nucleotides are TGTGCTAGTGGTCCGCCCCTGACAGGGACTTTGAACACTGAAGCTTTCTTT.

The chain is built from TRBV11-3 and TRBJ2-1; no firm D call. V was cut by 2 bases and J by 7 bases, with 15 bases left in between. The CDR3 length is 15 residues. CDR1 SGHNT and CDR2 YENEEA come from the germline V gene. The CDR3 sequence is CASSLIYTGRNEQFF. The CDR3 region has the DNA TGTGCCAGCAGCTTAATTTACACGGGTCGAAATGAGCAGTTCTTC. The full variable domain, its missing parts supplied by reference TRBV11-3 and TRBJ2-1, is EAGVVQSPRYKIIEKKQPVAFWCNPISGHNTLYWYLQNLGQGPELLIRYENEEAVDDSQLPKDRFSAERLKGVDSTLKIQPAELGDSAVYLCASSLIYTGRNEQFFGPGTRLTVL.

This chain links TRBV6-5 with TRBJ2-3; D might be TRBD1 (6 bases). The V end was cut by 0 bases, the J end by 3 bases, with 13 bases between. This CDR3 has 16 amino acids. Germline loops: CDR1 MNHEY, CDR2 SVGAGI. CDR3 sequence reads: CASSYSSGGGTDTQYF. The CDR3, as DNA: TGTGCCAGCAGTTACTCGTCTGGGGGCGGGACAGATACGCAGTATTTT.

V usage is TRBV6-5 and J usage is TRBJ2-5, with 9 bases identical to TRBD1. The germline V gene encodes CDR1 MNHEY and CDR2 SVGAGI. Germline trimming cut 4 bases from V and 4 bases from J; bases unmatched to any gene: 4. The CDR3 spans 14 residues. The CDR3: CASSWDREAETQYF. The CDR3, as DNA: TGTGCCAGCAGTTGGGACAGGGAGGCAGAGACCCAGTACTTC.

The V gene is TRBV6-1, the J gene TRBJ2-7; D uncertain. V was cut by 3 bases and J by 0 bases, with 6 bases left in between. Germline V gene lookup returns CDR1 MNHNS and CDR2 SASEGT. The CDR3 covers 13 residues. The CDR3 DNA is TGTGCCAGCAGTGACCGTTTCTCCTACGAGCAGTACTTC. It codes for CASSDRFSYEQYF.

The chain has TRBV5-1 and TRBJ2-3; TRBD2 matches at 14 bases. The CDR3 runs to 16 residues. From germline, CDR1 is SGHRS and CDR2 YFSETQ. The V gene end was trimmed by 5 bases and the J gene end by 7 bases; junction bases not matched to a gene: 9. The CDR3: CASRTSGGAIDHTQYF. Written as DNA, the CDR3 is TGCGCCAGCAGGACTAGCGGGGGGGCCATTGATCATACGCAGTATTTT.

This sequence joins TRBV30 and TRBJ2-3; TRBD2 matches 8 bases. Germline V gene data show CDR1 as GTSNPN and CDR2 as SVGIG (reference sequence). The CDR3 spans 12 residues. J gave up 8 bases and V 5 bases, and 6 bases lay outside the gene matches. In DNA form, the CDR3 reads TGTGCCTGGGCGGGGGGCCCCGGTACGCAGTATTTT. This gives the protein CAWAGGPGTQYF.

The chain couples TRBV3-1 (or the pseudogene TRBV3-2) to TRBJ1-4; 7 bases fit TRBD1. This CDR3 spans 15 amino acids. The V segment lost 4 bases and the J segment 5 bases; nucleotides outside the gene matches: 7. The germline gives CDR1 LGHDT, CDR2 YNNKEL (reference sequence). CDR3 loop: CASSRTGTANEKLFF. CDR3 DNA sequence: TGTGCCAGCAGCCGCACCGGGACAGCGAATGAAAAACTGTTTTTT.

This clone was picked up one time. The chain links TRBV28 to TRBJ2-7; D may be TRBD2 (5 bases). From germline, CDR1 is MDHEN and CDR2 SYDVKM. The CDR3 totals 13 residues. Trimming shortened V by 3 bases and J by 7 bases, and 13 bases separated the two germline ends. The CDR3 sequence is CASSLTNGEEQYF. The CDR3 DNA is TGTGCCAGCAGTTTGACAAACGGGGAAGAGCAGTACTTC.

The DNA for the CDR3 is TGTGCCAGCAGTGACTCGGGACAGGGAAGTGGATATGGCTACACCTTC. Translating gives CASSDSGQGSGYGYTF. J is TRBJ1-2 and V is TRBV6-4, with TRBD1 matching over 9 bases. With V trimmed by 0 bases and J by 5 bases, 7 bases remained unmatched. Germline V CDR1 and CDR2: MRHNA, SNTAGT. CDR3 length: 16 amino acids.

The rearrangement links TRBV9 to TRBJ2-3; TRBD1 matches 8 bases. Per the germline V gene, CDR1 is SGDLS and CDR2 is YYNGEE. V shed 1 base and J 6 bases; nucleotides not matched to a gene: 16. The CDR3 sequence is 18 residues long. CDR3 in amino acids: CASSVLLLGQEEYDTQYF. The DNA of the CDR3 is TGTGCCAGCAGCGTATTACTGTTGGGACAGGAGGAATACGATACGCAGTATTTT.

This chain joins TRBV6-5 and TRBJ1-1; TRBD1 might be the D (5 bases). This CDR3 has 14 residues. V lost 6 bases and J 6 bases, leaving 17 bases between the germline ends. CDR1 MNHEY and CDR2 SVGAGI come from the germline V gene. CDR3 DNA sequence: TGTGCCAGCAGAGCAGGGATCGTTAACCCTGAAGCTTTCTTT. It codes for CASRAGIVNPEAFF.

The chain employs TRBV7-2 and TRBJ1-1; D remains unclear. The germline gives CDR1 SGHTA, CDR2 FQGNSA. Trimming cost V 4 bases and J 2 bases, with 8 bases left between them. CDR3 length equals 13 residues. The CDR3 DNA reads as TGTGCCAGCAGCTCCTCCTACAACACTGAAGCTTTCTTT. This translates into CASSSSYNTEAFF.